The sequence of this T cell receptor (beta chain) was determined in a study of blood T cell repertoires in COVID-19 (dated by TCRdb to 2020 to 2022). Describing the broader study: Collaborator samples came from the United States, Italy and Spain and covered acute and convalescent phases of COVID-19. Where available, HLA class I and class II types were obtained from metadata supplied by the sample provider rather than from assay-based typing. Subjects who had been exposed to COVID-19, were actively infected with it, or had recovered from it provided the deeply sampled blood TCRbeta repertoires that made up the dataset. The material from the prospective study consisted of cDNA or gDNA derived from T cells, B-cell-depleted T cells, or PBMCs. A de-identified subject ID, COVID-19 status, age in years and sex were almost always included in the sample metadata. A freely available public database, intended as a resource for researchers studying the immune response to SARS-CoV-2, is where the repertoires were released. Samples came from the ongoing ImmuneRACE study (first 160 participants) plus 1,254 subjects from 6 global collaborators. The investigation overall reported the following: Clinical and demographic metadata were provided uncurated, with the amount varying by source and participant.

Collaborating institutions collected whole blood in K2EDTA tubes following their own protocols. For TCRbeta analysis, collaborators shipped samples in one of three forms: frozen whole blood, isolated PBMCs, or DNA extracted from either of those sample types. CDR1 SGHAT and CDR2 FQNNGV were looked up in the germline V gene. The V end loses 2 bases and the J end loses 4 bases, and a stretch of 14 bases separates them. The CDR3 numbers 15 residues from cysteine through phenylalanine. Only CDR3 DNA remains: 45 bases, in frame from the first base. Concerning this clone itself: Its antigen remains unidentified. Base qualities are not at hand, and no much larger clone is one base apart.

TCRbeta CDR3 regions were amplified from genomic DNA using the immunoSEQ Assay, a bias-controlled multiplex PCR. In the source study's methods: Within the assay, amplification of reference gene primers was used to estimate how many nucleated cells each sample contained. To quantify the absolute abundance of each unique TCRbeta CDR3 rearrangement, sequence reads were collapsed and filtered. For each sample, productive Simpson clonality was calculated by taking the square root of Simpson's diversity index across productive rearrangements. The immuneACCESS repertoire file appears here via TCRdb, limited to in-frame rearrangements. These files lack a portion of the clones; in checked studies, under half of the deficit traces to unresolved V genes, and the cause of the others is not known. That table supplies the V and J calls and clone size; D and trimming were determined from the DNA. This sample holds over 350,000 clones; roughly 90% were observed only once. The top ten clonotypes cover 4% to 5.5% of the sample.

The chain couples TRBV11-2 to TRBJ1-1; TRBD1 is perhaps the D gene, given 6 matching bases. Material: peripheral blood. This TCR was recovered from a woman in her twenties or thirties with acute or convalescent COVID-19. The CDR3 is CASSLPTGGGTEAFF. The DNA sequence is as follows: TGTGCCAGCAGCTTACCTACGGGAGGGGGCACTGAAGCTTTCTTT.